The clone carrying this T cell receptor beta chain has only one observation. Its cognate antigen is unknown. A much larger clone differs by one base, so this may be a read error. Germline lookup yields CDR1 SGDLS and CDR2 YYNGEE. Trimming left V 3 bases short and J 6 bases short, with 12 bases between. This CDR3 is 13 amino acids long. The sample comes from a study of blood T cells in healthy people across ages. Findings of the study overall: There was no known CMV status for donors, so expanded clonotype changes were possibly confounded.

It was with a sample-barcoded 5' primer and a J-beta primer mix that a second PCR of roughly 7 to 12 cycles was run. TCRdb recomputed calls from the 5' RACE reads with MiXCR, one row per CDR3 protein. The sample consists of 1.6 million or so distinct CDR3 sequences, 30% to 35% of them appearing once. The TCR comes from a woman aged 30 to 39 in good health. Source material: blood. The V gene is TRBV9, the J gene TRBJ1-1, with TRBD1 as a possible D gene (5 bases). The CDR3 here is CASSADWDAEAFF. The CDR3 DNA is TGTGCCAGCAGCGCCGACTGGGACGCTGAAGCTTTCTTT.